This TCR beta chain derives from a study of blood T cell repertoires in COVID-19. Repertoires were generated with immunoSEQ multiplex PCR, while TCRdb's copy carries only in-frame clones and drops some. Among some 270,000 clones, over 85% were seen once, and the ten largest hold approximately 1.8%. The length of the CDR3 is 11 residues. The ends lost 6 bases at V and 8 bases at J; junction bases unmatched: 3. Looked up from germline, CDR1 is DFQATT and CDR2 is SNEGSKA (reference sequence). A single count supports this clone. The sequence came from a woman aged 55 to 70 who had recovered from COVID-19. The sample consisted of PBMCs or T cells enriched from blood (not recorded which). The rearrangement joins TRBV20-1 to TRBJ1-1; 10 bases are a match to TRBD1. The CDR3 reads CSARGQGEAFF. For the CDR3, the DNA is TGCAGTGCCCGGGGACAGGGGGAAGCTTTCTTT.